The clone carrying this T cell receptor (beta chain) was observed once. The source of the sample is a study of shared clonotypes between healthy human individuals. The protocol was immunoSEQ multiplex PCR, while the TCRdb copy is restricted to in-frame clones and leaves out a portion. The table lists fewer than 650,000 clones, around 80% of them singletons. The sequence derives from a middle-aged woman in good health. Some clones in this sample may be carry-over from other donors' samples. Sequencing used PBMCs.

Here the CDR3 DNA reads TGTGCCAGTCTCCAGACTAACCAAGAGACCCAGTACTTC. This gives the protein CASLQTNQETQYF. This sequence joins TRBV21-1 and TRBJ2-5; the DNA was not compared with TRBD2, the D call given in the table. TRBV21-1 is a recognized pseudogene. The CDR3 sequence is 13 residues long.